This TCR beta chain was found in a study of blood T cells in healthy people across ages. A sample-barcoded 5' primer and a J-beta primer mix were used in a second PCR of about 7 to 11 cycles. TCRdb ran MiXCR on the 5' RACE reads and lists one entry per CDR3 protein. The profile shows hundreds of thousands of distinct CDR3 sequences, about half of them singletons. This CDR3 comprises 14 residues. From germline, CDR1 is SGHAT and CDR2 FQDESV (reference sequence). V lost 3 bases and J lost 2, with 8 bases in between. The chain joins TRBV11-1 to TRBJ2-1, with D possibly matching TRBD2 (6 bases). This receptor was identified in an elderly man in good health. Sequencing was carried out using blood. The CDR3 sequence: CASSLWGAYNEQFF. CDR3 bases: TGTGCCAGCAGCTTGTGGGGGGCCTACAATGAGCAGTTCTTC.